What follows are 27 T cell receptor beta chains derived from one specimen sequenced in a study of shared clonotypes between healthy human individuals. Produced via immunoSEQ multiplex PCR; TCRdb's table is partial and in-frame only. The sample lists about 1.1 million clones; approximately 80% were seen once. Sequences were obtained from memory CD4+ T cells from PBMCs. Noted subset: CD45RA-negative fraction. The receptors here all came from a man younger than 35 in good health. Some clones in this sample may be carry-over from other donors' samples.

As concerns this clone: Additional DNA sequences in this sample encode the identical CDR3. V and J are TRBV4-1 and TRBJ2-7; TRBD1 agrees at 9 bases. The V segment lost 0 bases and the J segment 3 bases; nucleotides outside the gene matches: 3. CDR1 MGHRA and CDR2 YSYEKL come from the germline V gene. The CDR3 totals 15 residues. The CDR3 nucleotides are TGCGCCAGCAGCCAAGATTACAGGGGGCTCTACGAGCAGTACTTC. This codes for CASSQDYRGLYEQYF.

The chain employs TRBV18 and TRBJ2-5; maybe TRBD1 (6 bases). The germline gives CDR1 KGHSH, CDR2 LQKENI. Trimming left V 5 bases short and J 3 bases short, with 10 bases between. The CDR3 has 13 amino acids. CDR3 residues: CASSINREETQYF. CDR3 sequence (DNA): TGTGCCAGCTCAATCAACAGGGAAGAGACCCAGTACTTC.

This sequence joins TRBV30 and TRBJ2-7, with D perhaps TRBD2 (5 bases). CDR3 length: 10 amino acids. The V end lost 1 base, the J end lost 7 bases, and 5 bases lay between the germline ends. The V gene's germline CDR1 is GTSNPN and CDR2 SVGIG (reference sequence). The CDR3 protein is CAWSGREQYF. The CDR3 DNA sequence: TGTGCCTGGAGTGGGAGGGAGCAGTACTTC.

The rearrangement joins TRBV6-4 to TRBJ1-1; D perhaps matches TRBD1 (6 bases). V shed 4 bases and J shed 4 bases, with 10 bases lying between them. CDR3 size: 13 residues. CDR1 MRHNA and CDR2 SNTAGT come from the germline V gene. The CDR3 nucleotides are TGTGCCAGCAGTGTGGACAGAGGCACTGAAGCTTTCTTT. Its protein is CASSVDRGTEAFF.

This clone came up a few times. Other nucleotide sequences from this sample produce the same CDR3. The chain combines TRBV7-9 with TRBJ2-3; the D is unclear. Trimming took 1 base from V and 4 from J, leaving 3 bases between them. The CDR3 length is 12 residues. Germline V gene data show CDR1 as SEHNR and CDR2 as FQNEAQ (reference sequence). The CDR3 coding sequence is TGTGCCAGCAGCTTAGATTCAGATACGCAGTATTTT. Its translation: CASSLDSDTQYF.

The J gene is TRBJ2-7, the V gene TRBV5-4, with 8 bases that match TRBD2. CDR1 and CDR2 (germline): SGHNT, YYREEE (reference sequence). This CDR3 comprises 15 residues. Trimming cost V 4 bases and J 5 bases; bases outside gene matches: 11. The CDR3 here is CASSKTPSGSDEQYF. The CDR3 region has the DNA TGTGCCAGCAGCAAAACGCCCAGCGGGAGTGACGAGCAGTACTTC.

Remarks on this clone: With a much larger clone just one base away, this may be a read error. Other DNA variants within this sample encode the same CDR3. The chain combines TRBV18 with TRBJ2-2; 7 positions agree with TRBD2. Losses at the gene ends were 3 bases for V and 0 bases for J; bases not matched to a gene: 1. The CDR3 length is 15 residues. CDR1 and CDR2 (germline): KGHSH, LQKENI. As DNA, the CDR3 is TGTGCCAGCTCACCCCTAGCGGCGAACACCGGGGAGCTGTTTTTT. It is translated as CASSPLAANTGELFF.

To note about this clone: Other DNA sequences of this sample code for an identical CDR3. DNA of the CDR3: TGTGCCAGCAGCTTTAGGGACACTGAAGCTTTCTTT. This translates into CASSFRDTEAFF. The rearrangement links TRBV7-2 to TRBJ1-1; D call uncertain. Germline CDR1 SGHTA, CDR2 FQGNSA. CDR3 length: 12 residues. The germline V and J ends were trimmed by 3 bases and 3 bases, with 5 bases remaining between them.

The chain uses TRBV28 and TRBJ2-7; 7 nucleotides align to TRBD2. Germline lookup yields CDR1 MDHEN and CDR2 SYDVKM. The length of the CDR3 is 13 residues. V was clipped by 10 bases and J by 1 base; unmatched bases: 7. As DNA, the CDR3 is TGTGCCATCGGCCCGGGGGGATCCTACGAGCAGTACTTC. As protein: CAIGPGGSYEQYF. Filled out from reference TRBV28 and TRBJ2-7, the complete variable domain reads DVKVTQSSRYLVKRTGEKVFLECVQDMDHENMFWYRQDPGLGLRLIYFSYDVKMKEKGDIPEGYSVSREKKERFSLILESASTNQTSMYLCAIGPGGSYEQYFGPGTRLTVT.

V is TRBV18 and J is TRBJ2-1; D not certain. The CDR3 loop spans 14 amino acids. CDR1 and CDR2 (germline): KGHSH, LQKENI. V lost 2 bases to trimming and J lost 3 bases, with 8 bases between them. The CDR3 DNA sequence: TGTGCCAGCTCACCATATCAGAACTACAATGAGCAGTTCTTC. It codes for CASSPYQNYNEQFF.

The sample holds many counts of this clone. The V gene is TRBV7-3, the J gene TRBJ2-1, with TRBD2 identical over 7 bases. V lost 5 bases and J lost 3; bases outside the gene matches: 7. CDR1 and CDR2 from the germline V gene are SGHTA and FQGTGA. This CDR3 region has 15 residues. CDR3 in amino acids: CASSPTSAYYNEQFF. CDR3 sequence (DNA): TGTGCCAGCAGCCCAACTAGCGCTTACTACAATGAGCAGTTCTTC.

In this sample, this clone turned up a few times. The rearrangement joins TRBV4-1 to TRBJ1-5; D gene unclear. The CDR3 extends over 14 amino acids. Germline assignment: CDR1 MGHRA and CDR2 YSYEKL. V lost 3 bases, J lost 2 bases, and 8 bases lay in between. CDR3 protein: CASSQRAGNQPQHF. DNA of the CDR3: TGCGCCAGCAGCCAGAGGGCGGGCAATCAGCCCCAGCATTTT.

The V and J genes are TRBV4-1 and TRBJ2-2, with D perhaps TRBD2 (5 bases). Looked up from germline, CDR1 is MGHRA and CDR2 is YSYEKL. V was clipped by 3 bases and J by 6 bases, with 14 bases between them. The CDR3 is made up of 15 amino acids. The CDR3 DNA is TGCGCCAGCAGCCAGGTAGCGCGAGACCCCGGGGAGCTGTTTTTT. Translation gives CASSQVARDPGELFF.

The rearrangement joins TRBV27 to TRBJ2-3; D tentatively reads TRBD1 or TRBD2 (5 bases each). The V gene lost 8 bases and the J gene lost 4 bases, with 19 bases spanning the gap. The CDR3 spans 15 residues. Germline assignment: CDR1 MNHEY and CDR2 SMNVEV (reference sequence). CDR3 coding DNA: TGTGCCAGCGCCCCCCGGGGCTTGGGCCCAGATACGCAGTATTTT. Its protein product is CASAPRGLGPDTQYF.

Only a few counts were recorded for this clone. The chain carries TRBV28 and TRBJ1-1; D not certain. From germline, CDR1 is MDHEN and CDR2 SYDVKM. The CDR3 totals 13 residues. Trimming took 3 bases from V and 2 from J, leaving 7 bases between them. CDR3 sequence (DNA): TGTGCCAGCAGTTTGAGAGGTAACACTGAAGCTTTCTTT. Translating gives CASSLRGNTEAFF. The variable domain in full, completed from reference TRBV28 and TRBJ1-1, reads DVKVTQSSRYLVKRTGEKVFLECVQDMDHENMFWYRQDPGLGLRLIYFSYDVKMKEKGDIPEGYSVSREKKERFSLILESASTNQTSMYLCASSLRGNTEAFFGQGTRLTVV.

CDR3 residues: CASSLGGGSPLHF. CDR3 in DNA: TGTGCCAGCAGCTTAGGAGGGGGGTCACCCCTCCACTTT. The chain couples TRBV7-9 to TRBJ1-6, with D possibly being TRBD1 (6 bases). Deletions cut 1 base from V and 10 bases from J, with 8 bases between. The CDR3 runs to 13 residues. The germline V gene encodes CDR1 SEHNR and CDR2 FQNEAQ (reference sequence).

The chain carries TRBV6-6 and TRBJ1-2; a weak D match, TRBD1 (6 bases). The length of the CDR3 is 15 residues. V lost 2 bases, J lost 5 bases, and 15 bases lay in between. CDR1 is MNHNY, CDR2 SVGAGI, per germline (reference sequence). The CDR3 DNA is TGTGCCAGCAGTTACGAGCCAGGGGCAAAATATGGCTACACCTTC. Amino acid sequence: CASSYEPGAKYGYTF.

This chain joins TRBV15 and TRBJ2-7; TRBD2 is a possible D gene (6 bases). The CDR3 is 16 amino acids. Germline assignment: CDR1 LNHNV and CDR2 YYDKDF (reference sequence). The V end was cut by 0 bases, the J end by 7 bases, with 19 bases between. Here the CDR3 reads CATSRDWRTTKREQYF. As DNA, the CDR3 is TGTGCCACCAGCAGAGATTGGAGGACTACAAAGCGGGAGCAGTACTTC.

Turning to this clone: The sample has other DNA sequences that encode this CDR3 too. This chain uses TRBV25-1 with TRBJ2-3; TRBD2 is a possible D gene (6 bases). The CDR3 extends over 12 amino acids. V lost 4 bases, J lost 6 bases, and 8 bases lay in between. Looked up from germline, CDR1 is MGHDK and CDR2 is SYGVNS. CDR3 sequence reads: CASSVGTDTQYF. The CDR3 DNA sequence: TGTGCCAGCAGTGTCGGGACTGATACGCAGTATTTT.

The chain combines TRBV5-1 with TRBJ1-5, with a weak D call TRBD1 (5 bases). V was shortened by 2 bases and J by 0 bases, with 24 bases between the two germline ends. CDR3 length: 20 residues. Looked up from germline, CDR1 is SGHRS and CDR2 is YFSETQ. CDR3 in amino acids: CASSFLPKLRGLYSNQPQHF. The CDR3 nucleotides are TGCGCCAGCAGCTTCTTACCAAAACTCCGGGGCCTATATAGCAATCAGCCCCAGCATTTT.

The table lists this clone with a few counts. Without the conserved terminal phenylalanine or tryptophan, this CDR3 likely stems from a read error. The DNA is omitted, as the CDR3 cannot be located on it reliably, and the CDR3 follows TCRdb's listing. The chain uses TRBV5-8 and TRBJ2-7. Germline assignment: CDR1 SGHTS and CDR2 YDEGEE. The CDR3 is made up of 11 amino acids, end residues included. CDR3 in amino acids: CASSLDGTPCL.

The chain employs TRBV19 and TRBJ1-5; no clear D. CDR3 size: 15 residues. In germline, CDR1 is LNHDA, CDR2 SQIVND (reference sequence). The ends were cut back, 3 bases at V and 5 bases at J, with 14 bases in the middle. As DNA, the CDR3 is TGTGCCAGTAGTATTCTGGGAGGGTGGGATCAGCCCCAGCATTTT. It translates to CASSILGGWDQPQHF.

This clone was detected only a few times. CDR3 DNA: TGTGCCAGCAGTACACAGGGCGGCGAGCAGTTCTTC. It translates to CASSTQGGEQFF. The chain has TRBV6-5 and TRBJ2-1, with a tentative D call TRBD1 (6 bases). There are 12 residues in the CDR3. The V gene's germline CDR1 is MNHEY and CDR2 SVGAGI. Trimming pared 5 bases from V and 10 bases from J, leaving 12 bases between.

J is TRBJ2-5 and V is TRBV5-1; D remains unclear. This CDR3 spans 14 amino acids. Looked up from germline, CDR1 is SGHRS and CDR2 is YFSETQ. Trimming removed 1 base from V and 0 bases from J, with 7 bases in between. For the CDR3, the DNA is TGCGCCAGCAGCTTGATGGGGTACCAAGAGACCCAGTACTTC. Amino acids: CASSLMGYQETQYF. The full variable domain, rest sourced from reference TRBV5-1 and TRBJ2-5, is KAGVTQTPRYLIKTRGQQVTLSCSPISGHRSVSWYQQTPGQGLQFLFEYFSETQRNKGNFPGRFSGRQFSNSRSEMNVSTLELGDSALYLCASSLMGYQETQYFGPGTRLLVL.

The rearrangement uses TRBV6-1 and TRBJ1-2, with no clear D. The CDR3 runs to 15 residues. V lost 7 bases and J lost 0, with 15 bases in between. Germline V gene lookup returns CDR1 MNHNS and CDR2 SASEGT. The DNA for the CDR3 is TGTGCCAGCATATACAGTATTTCGACTAACTATGGCTACACCTTC. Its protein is CASIYSISTNYGYTF.

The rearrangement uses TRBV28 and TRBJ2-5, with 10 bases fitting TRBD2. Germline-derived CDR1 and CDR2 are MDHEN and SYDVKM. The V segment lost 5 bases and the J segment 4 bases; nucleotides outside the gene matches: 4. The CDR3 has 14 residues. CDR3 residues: CASSPGLARETQYF. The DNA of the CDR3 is TGTGCCAGCAGTCCGGGACTAGCGAGAGAGACCCAGTACTTC.

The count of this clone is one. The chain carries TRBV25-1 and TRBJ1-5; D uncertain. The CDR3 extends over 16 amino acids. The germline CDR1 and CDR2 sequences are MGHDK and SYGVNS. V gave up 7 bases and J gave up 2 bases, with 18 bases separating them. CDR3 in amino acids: CASTPSWAGRNQPQHF. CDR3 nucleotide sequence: TGTGCCAGCACTCCTAGCTGGGCGGGTCGCAATCAGCCCCAGCATTTT. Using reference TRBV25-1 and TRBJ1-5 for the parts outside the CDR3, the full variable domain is EADIYQTPRYLVIGTGKKITLECSQTMGHDKMYWYQQDPGMELHLIHYSYGVNSTEKGDLSSESTVSRIRTEHFPLTLESARPSHTSQYLCASTPSWAGRNQPQHFGDGTRLSIL.